These 5 T cell receptor beta chains were all obtained from the same sample, sequenced in a study of Graves' ophthalmopathy and Graves' hyperthyroidism. RNA transcripts served as template for amplifying TCR beta CDR3 sequences. Second-round multiplex PCR followed a first-round RT-PCR using HTBI primers. TCRdb fed the multiplex PCR reads into MiXCR, producing one record per CDR3 protein. The sample records nearly 400,000 distinct CDR3 sequences, around 19% being singletons. The sequenced sample was peripheral blood. The receptor source for this set is a woman aged 18 to 35 with Graves' ophthalmopathy.

This clonotype was detected ten times or more. The rearrangement joins TRBV20-1 to TRBJ1-1; D is uncertain. V was clipped by 5 bases and J by 11 bases, with 15 bases between them. The CDR3 is 11 amino acids. Germline V gene lookup returns CDR1 DFQATT and CDR2 SNEGSKA (reference sequence). DNA for the CDR3: TGCAGTGCTCTCGACATGAGCTTGGCTTTCTTT. Its translation is CSALDMSLAFF.

The gene calls are TRBV12-3 or TRBV12-4 and TRBJ1-5; maybe TRBD1 (5 bases). V lost 3 bases and J lost 0, with 12 bases in between. This CDR3 has 16 residues. The CDR3 nucleotides are TGTGCCAGCAGTTTTTTCTACAGGAATAGCAATCAGCCCCAGCATTTT. Protein product: CASSFFYRNSNQPQHF.

This clonotype has at least ten counts. The gene calls are TRBV30 and TRBJ1-1; TRBD1 might be the D (5 bases). Germline CDR1 GTSNPN, CDR2 SVGIG (reference sequence). V gave up 4 bases and J gave up 1 base, with 10 bases separating them. This CDR3 contains 13 residues. The CDR3 sequence: CAWTGRENTEAFF. As DNA, the CDR3 is TGTGCCTGGACCGGCAGGGAGAACACTGAAGCTTTCTTT.

This clonotype was seen ten or more times. The rearrangement links TRBV6-2 or TRBV6-3 to TRBJ2-5, with TRBD2 matching over 11 bases. Germline CDR1 MNHEY, CDR2 SVGEGT. The V and J ends lost 10 bases and 2 bases, in that order; junction bases with no gene match: 9. The CDR3 length is 15 residues. CDR3 coding DNA: TGTGCCACCTCCGTACTAGCGGGAGAGCAAGAGACCCAGTACTTC. It translates to CATSVLAGEQETQYF.

This clonotype was observed many times. The chain joins TRBV7-2 to TRBJ2-5, with D perhaps given as TRBD1 or TRBD2 (7 bases each). V was clipped by 5 bases and J by 7 bases, with 14 bases between them. Per the germline V gene, CDR1 is SGHTA and CDR2 is FQGNSA. The CDR3 runs 13 residues. The CDR3 DNA sequence: TGTGCCAGCAGCCGCAGGGGGGGCGGGACCCAGTACTTC. Translated: CASSRRGGGTQYF.